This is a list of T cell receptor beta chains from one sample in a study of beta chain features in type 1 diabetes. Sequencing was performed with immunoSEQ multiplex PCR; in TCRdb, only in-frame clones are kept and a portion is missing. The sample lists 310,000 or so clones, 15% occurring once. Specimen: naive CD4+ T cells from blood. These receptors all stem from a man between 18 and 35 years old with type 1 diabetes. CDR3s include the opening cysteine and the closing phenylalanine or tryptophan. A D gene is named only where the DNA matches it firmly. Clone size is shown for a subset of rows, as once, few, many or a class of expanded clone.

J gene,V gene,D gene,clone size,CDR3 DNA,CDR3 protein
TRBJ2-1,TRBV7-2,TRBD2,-,TGTGCCAGCACCTCCTTGGGACTAGCGGGAAGGAGCTCCTACAATGAGCAGTTCTTC,CASTSLGLAGRSSYNEQFF
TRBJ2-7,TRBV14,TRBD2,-,TGTGCCAGCAGCCTCATTCCGGGACTAGCGGGAGGGCCTCACGAGCAGTACTTC,CASSLIPGLAGGPHEQYF
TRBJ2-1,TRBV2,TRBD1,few,TGTGCCAGCAGTGAAGCGACAGGGAGCTCCTACAATGAGCAGTTCTTC,CASSEATGSSYNEQFF
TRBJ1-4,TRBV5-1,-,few,TGCGCCAGCAGCTCATTTACAGGGTCAAGGACTGAAAAACTGTTTTTT,CASSSFTGSRTEKLFF
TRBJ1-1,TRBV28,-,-,TGTGCCAGCAGTTTTAAGCGGTCTTGGAACACTGAAGCTTTCTTT,CASSFKRSWNTEAFF
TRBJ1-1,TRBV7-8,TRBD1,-,TGTGCCGGATGGGACAGGTGGGGCACTGAAGCTTTCTTT,CAGWDRWGTEAFF
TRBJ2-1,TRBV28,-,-,TGTGCCAGCAGTACCCGGGGTAGCGAAGAGCAGTTCTTC,CASSTRGSEEQFF
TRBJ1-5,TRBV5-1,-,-,TGCGCCAGCAGCTTAGACAGTAACAGCAATCAGCCCCAGCATTTT,CASSLDSNSNQPQHF
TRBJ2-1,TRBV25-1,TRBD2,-,TGTGCCAGCCGGGCTATAGCGGGCCTAGGTAGCAATGAGCAGTTCTTC,CASRAIAGLGSNEQFF
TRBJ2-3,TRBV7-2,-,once,TGTGCCAGCAGCTTATCCCTAGCGTCTCCGTTGGGTACGCAGTATTTT,CASSLSLASPLGTQYF
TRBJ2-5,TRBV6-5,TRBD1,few,TGTGCCAGCAGTTCGCACAGGGGGCAAGAGACCCAGTACTTC,CASSSHRGQETQYF
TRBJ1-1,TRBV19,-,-,TGTGCGGCGTCTTCCGGACACCCGAACACTGAAGCTTTCTTT,CAASSGHPNTEAFF
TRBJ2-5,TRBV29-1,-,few,TGCAGCGGGGGCTTTAACTCGGAGACCCAGTACTTC,CSGGFNSETQYF
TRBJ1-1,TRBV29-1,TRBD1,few,TGCAGCGTGGAATACTGGGGTCAGGGGGCTGAAGCTTTCTTT,CSVEYWGQGAEAFF
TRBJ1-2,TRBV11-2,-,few,TGTGCCAGCAGCTTAGATCCGGCAGGAGGCTACACCTTC,CASSLDPAGGYTF
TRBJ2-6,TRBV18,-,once,TGTGCCAGCTCACCGTCGGAGGCTGGGGCCAACGTCCTGACTTTC,CASSPSEAGANVLTF
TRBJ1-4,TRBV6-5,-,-,TGTGCCAGCAGGGCAACCGCAACTAATGAAAAACTGTTTTTT,CASRATATNEKLFF
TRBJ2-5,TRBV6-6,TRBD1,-,TGTGCCAGCACAGGACAGGGAGGAGAGACCCAGTACTTC,CASTGQGGETQYF
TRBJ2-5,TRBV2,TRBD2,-,TGTGCCAGCAGTCCCGGGGGGGAGGGGCAAGAGACCCAGTACTTC,CASSPGGEGQETQYF
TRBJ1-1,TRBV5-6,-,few,TGTGCCAGCAGCTTGGCTCCAGGGAACACTGAAGCTTTCTTT,CASSLAPGNTEAFF
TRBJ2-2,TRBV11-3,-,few,TGTGCCAGCAGCTTTGGAGCGACTAACACCGGGGAGCTGTTTTTT,CASSFGATNTGELFF
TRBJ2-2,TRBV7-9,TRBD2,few,TGTGCCAGCAGCTCAAGACTAGCGGGACGTACCGGGGAGCTGTTTTTT,CASSSRLAGRTGELFF
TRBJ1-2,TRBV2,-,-,TGTGCCAGCAGTTCCAGAGGTGGCTACACCTTC,CASSSRGGYTF
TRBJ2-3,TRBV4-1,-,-,TGCGCCAGCAGCCAACCGACAGCCACAGATACGCAGTATTTT,CASSQPTATDTQYF
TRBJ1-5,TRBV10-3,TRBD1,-,TGTGCCATCAGTCAACAGGGGGGCGTCTTCAATCAGCCCCAGCATTTT,CAISQQGGVFNQPQHF
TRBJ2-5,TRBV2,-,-,TGTGCCAGCAGTGCGGACAGCCAAGAGACCCAGTACTTC,CASSADSQETQYF
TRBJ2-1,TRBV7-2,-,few,TGTGCCAGTGGGGTGTGGACTAACCAAGAGGGAAATGAGCAGTTCTTC,CASGVWTNQEGNEQFF
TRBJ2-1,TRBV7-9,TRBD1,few,TGTGCCAGCAGCCGGACAGGGAGCCCCTCCTACAATGAGCAGTTCTTC,CASSRTGSPSYNEQFF
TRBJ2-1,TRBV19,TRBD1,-,TGTGCCAGTAGTCCGTGGGGGACAGGGGCGTACAATGAGCAGTTCTTC,CASSPWGTGAYNEQFF
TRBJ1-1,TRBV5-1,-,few,TGCGCCAGCAGCTTGTTAAACACTGAAGCTTTCTTT,CASSLLNTEAFF
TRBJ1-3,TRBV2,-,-,TGTGCCAGCAGTGAAGATAGGCAGGGAATTTCTGGAAACACCATATATTTT,CASSEDRQGISGNTIYF
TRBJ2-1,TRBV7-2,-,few,TGTGCCAGCAGCCCCCCCGGACAGTACAATGAGCAGTTCTTC,CASSPPGQYNEQFF
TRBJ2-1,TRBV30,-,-,TGTGCCTGGAGTGTACTGCTAGCTAATGAGCAGTTCTTC,CAWSVLLANEQFF
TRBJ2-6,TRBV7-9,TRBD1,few,TGTGCCAGCAGCTTTGGCCAGGGACAGCCCTCTGGGGCCAACGTCCTGACTTTC,CASSFGQGQPSGANVLTF
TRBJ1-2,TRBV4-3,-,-,TGCGCCAGCAGCCAAGATCTTGGTAGACACACTTTCTACACCTTC,CASSQDLGRHTFYTF
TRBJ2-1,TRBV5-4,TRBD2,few,TGTGCCAGCAGCCCCTCGGGACTAGCGGGGACTAGCTCCTACAATGAGCAGTTCTTC,CASSPSGLAGTSSYNEQFF
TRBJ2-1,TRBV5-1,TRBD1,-,TGCGCCAGCAGCGGAACAGGGGACTCCTACAATGAGCAGTTCTTC,CASSGTGDSYNEQFF
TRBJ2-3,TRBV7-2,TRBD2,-,TGTGCCAGCAGCCTGGGGGGGGGACGAACGGCGGATACGCAGTATTTT,CASSLGGGRTADTQYF
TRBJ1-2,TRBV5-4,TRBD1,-,TGTGCCAGCATCACACAGGGGGGTCGTGATGGCTACACCTTC,CASITQGGRDGYTF
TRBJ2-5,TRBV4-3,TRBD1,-,TGCGCCAGCAGCCAAACAGGGGTCGAGACCCAGTACTTC,CASSQTGVETQYF
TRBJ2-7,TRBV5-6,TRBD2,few,TGTGCCAGCAGCTTGGCCGGGACTAGTCGCGAGCAGTACTTC,CASSLAGTSREQYF
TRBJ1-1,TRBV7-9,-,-,TGTGCCAGCAGCTCCTCCCTACCTGAAGCTTTCTTT,CASSSSLPEAFF
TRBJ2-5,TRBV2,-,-,TGTGCCAGCACGAGGGTTAGAGAGACCCAGTACTTC,CASTRVRETQYF
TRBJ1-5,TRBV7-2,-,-,TGTGCCAGCAGCTTGGTTAGTCAACCCCAGCATTTT,CASSLVSQPQHF
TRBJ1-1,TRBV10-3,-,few,TGTGCCATCAGTGACCAGGTTTCGAACACTGAAGCTTTCTTT,CAISDQVSNTEAFF
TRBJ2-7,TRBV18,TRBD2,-,TGTGCCAGCTCAACGGGGGGGTCCTACGAGCAGTACTTC,CASSTGGSYEQYF
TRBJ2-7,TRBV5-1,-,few,TGCGCCAGCAGCTTGGTTCCCCCGGGAATCCTTTACGAGCAGTACTTC,CASSLVPPGILYEQYF